This T cell receptor beta chain derives from a study of blood T cell repertoires in COVID-19. Study context: Material from acute and convalescent COVID-19 was sourced from the United States, Italy and Spain. The cDNA or gDNA used as material had been derived from T cells, B-cell-depleted T cells, or PBMCs.

The V gene's germline CDR1 is PRHDT and CDR2 FYEKMQ (reference sequence). The CDR3 has 15 amino acids. V was pared by 3 bases and J by 2 bases, with 13 bases between. Original data processing: Amplifying reference gene primers gave estimates of nucleated cell counts. The assay was immunoSEQ multiplex PCR, and TCRdb's table has in-frame clones only and misses some. D and trimming were read from the DNA, whereas the V and J calls and clone size are those reported in that table. The sample consists of 250,000 to 300,000 clones, 80% to 90% of them appearing once. The sample was peripheral blood. The TCR comes from a woman between 65 and 79 years old with acute or convalescent COVID-19. V and J are TRBV13 and TRBJ2-5; weak D call: TRBD2 (6 bases). CDR3 sequence (DNA): TGTGCCAGCAGCTTTAATCGGGGGTCACAAGAGACCCAGTACTTC. Its protein product is CASSFNRGSQETQYF.